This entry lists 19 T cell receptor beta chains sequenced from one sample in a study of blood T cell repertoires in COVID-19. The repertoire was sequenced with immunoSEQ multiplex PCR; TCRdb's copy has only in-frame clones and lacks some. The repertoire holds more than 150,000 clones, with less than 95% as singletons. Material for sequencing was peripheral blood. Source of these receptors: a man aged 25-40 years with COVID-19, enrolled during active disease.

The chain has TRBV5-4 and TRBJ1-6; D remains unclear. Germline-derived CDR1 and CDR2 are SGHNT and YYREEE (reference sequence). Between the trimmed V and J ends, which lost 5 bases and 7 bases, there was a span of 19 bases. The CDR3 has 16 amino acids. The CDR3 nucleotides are TGTGCCAGCAGTCCAGTCGGGTCCGAACGAAATTCACCCCTCCACTTT. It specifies CASSPVGSERNSPLHF.

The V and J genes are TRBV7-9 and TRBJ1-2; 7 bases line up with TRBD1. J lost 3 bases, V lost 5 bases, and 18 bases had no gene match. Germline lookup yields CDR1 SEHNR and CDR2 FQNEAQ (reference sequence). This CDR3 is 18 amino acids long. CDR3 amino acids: CASSEDRDRGGKYYGYTF. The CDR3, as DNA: TGTGCCAGCAGCGAAGACCGGGACAGAGGGGGCAAATACTATGGCTACACCTTC.

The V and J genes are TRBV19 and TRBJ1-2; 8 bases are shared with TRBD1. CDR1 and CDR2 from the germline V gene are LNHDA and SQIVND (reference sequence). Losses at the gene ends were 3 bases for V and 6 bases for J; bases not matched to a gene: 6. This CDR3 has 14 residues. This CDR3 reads CASSIGQGIDGYTF. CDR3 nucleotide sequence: TGTGCCAGTAGTATCGGACAGGGAATAGATGGCTACACCTTC.

The CDR3 bases are TGTGCCAGCAGCACGCTAGGGGGACAGGGGGCCTCTGAAGCTTTCTTT. Amino acid sequence: CASSTLGGQGASEAFF. This chain connects TRBV5-4 to TRBJ1-1; 12 bases are shared with TRBD1. Germline CDR1 reads SGHNT; CDR2 reads YYREEE (reference sequence). J was trimmed by 6 bases and V by 4 bases; bases with no gene match: 10. The CDR3 is made up of 16 amino acids.

CDR3 DNA: TGTGCCAGCAGTGAATGGGGACAGTCTTACTATGGCTACACCTTC. Protein: CASSEWGQSYYGYTF. This rearrangement joins TRBV6-1 to TRBJ1-2; TRBD1 matches at 7 bases. The germline V gene encodes CDR1 MNHNS and CDR2 SASEGT. This CDR3 comprises 15 residues. V shed 2 bases, J shed 3 bases, and the junction held 6 bases outside the gene matches.

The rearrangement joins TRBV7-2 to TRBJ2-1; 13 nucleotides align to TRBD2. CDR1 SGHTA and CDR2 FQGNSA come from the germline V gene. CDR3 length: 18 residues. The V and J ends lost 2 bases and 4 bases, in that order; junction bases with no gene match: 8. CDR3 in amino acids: CASSLFTSGGAAYNEQFF. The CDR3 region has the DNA TGTGCCAGCAGCTTATTTACTAGCGGGGGGGCGGCTTACAATGAGCAGTTCTTC.

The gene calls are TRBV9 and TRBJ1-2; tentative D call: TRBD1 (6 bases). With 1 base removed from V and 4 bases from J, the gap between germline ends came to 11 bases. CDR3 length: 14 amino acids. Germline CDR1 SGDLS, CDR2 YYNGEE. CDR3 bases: TGTGCCAGCAGCGTAACAGGGATGGGCTATGGCTACACCTTC. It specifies CASSVTGMGYGYTF.

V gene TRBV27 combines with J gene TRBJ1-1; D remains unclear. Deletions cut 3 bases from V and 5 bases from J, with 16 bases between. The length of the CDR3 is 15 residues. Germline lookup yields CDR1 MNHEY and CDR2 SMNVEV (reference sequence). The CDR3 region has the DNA TGTGCCAGCAGTTTCGCCCCGGCCACCGGGACTGAAGCTTTCTTT. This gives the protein CASSFAPATGTEAFF.

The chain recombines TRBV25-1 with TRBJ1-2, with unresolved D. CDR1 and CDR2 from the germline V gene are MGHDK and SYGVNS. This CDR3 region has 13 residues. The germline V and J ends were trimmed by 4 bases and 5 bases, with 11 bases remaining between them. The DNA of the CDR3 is TGTGCCAGCAGTGGCTCGGTTCTTTATGGCTACACCTTC. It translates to CASSGSVLYGYTF.

CDR3 coding DNA: TGTGCCAGTAGTACGGGACAGGGAGACCCAGATACGCAGTATTTT. Residues: CASSTGQGDPDTQYF. J is TRBJ2-3 and V is TRBV19, with 9 bases lining up with TRBD1. V lost 4 bases to trimming and J lost 4 bases; unmatched junction nucleotides: 6. The CDR3 has 15 amino acids. The germline V gene encodes CDR1 LNHDA and CDR2 SQIVND (reference sequence).

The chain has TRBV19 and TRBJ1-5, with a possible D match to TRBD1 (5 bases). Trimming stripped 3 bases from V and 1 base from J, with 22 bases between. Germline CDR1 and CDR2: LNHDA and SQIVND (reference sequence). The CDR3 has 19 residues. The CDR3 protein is CASSILAGQRYQSNQPQHF. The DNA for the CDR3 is TGTGCCAGTAGTATCCTCGCCGGACAAAGATATCAGAGCAATCAGCCCCAGCATTTT.

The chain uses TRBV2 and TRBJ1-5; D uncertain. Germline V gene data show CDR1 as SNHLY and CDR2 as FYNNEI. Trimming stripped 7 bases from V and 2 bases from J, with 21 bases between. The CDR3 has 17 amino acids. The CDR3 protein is CASTETAGVGGNQPQHF. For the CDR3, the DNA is TGTGCCAGCACCGAAACGGCCGGGGTCGGAGGCAATCAGCCCCAGCATTTT.

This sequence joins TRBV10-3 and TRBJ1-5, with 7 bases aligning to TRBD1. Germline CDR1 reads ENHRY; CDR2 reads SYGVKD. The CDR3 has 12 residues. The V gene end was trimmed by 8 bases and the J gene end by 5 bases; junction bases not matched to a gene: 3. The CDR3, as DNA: TGTGCCATCGGTCAGGGGGATCAGCCCCAGCATTTT. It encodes CAIGQGDQPQHF.

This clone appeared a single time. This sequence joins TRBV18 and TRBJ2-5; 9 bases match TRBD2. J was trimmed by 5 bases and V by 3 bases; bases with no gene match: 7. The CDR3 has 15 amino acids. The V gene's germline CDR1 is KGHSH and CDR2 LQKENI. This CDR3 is CASSPYGLASETQYF. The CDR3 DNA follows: TGTGCCAGCTCACCCTACGGACTAGCGTCGGAGACCCAGTACTTC.

CDR3 DNA: TGTGCCAGTAGTATCGGACAGGGCTCCAATCAGCCCCAGCATTTT. This encodes CASSIGQGSNQPQHF. The chain is built from TRBV19 and TRBJ1-5; TRBD1 matches 8 bases. Germline values: CDR1 LNHDA, CDR2 SQIVND (reference sequence). The CDR3 extends over 15 amino acids. V lost 3 bases, J lost 3 bases, and 4 bases stayed unmatched. Full variable domain (rest looked up from reference TRBV19 and TRBJ1-5): DGGITQSPKYLFRKEGQNVTLSCEQNLNHDAMYWYRQDPGQGLRLIYYSQIVNDFQKGDIAEGYSVSREKKESFPLTVTSAQKNPTAFYLCASSIGQGSNQPQHFGDGTRLSIL.

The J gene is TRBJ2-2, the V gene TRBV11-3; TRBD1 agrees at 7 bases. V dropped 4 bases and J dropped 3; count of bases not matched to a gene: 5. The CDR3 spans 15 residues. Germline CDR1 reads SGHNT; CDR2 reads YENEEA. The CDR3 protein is CASSSRDSDTGELFF. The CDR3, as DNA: TGTGCCAGCAGCTCCCGGGACAGCGACACCGGGGAGCTGTTTTTT.

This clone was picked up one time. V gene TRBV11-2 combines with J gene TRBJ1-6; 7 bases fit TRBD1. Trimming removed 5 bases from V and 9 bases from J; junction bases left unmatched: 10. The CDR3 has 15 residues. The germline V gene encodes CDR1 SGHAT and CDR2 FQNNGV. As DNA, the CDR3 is TGTGCCAGCAGCCGTAGAGAGGGGGCGACTTCACCCCTCCACTTT. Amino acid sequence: CASSRREGATSPLHF. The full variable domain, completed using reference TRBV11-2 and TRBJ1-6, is EAGVAQSPRYKIIEKRQSVAFWCNPISGHATLYWYQQILGQGPKLLIQFQNNGVVDDSQLPKDRFSAERLKGVDSTLKIQPAKLEDSAVYLCASSRREGATSPLHFGNGTRLTVT.

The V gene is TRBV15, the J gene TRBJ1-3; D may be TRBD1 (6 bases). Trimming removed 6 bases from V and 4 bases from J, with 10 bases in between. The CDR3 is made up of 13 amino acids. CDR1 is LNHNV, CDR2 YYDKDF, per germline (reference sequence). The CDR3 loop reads CATRTGQGNTIYF. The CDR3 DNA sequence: TGTGCCACCAGAACGGGACAAGGAAACACCATATATTTT.

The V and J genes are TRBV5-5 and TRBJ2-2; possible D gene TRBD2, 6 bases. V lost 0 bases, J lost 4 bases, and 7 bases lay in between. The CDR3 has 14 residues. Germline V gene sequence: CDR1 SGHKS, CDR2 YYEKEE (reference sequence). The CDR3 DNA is TGTGCCAGCAGCTTGGAGGGAGGCACCGGGGAGCTGTTTTTT. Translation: CASSLEGGTGELFF.